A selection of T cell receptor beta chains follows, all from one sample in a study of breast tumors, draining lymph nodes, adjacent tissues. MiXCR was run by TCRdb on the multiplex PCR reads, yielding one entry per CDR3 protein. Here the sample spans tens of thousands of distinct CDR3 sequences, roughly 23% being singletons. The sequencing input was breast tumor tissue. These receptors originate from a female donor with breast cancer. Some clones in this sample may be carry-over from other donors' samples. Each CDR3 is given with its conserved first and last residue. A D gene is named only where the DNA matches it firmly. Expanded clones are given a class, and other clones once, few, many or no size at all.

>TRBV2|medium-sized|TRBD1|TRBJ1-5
TGTGCCAGCAGGGGGACAGGGTATAGCAATCAGCCCCAGCATTTT
CASRGTGYSNQPQHF
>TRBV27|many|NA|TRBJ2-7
TGTGCCAGCAGTTTATCGAACGTGGCGGGCTACGAGCAGTACTTC
CASSLSNVAGYEQYF
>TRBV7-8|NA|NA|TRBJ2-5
TGTGCCAGCAGCTCTAGACTAATGTTCAGGGAAGGTGGGCAAGAGACCCAGTACTTC
CASSSRLMFREGGQETQYF
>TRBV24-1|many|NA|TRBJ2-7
TGTGCCACCAGTGACCCCATGACAGACCCCTACGAGCAGTACTTC
CATSDPMTDPYEQYF
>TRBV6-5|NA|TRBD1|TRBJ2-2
TGTGCCAGCAGTTGGGGACAGGGGGCCGGGGAGCTGTTTTTT
CASSWGQGAGELFF
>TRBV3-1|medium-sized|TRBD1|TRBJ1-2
TGTGCCAGCAGCCCAGTCCCGGGACAGGCGGGCTACACCTTC
CASSPVPGQAGYTF
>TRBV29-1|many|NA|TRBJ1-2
TGCAGCGTTGGCGCCAGTAACTATGGCTACACCTTC
CSVGASNYGYTF
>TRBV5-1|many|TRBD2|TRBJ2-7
TGCGCCAGCAGCCAGGGACTAGCGGGAGTAACTTCCGAGCAGTACTTC
CASSQGLAGVTSEQYF
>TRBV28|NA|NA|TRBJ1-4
TGTGCCAGCAGAAACGGGGGGGCAACTAATGAAAAACTGTTTTTT
CASRNGGATNEKLFF
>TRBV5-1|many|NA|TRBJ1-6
TGCGCCAGCAGCGGAACTCCGGGGGACCATTCACCCCTCCACTTT
CASSGTPGDHSPLHF
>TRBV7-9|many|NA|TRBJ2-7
TGTGCCAGCACGGATACGGGGGATTCCTACGAGCAGTACTTC
CASTDTGDSYEQYF
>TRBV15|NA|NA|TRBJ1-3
TGTGTCACCAGCAGATCCTCAGGAGCTGGAAGCACCATATATTTT
CVTSRSSGAGSTIYF
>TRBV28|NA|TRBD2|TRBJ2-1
TGTGCCAGCACCCAGGGACTAGCGACTTACAATGAGCAGTTCTTC
CASTQGLATYNEQFF
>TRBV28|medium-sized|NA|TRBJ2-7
TGTGCCAGCTCGGAGGTTCAGGAGACCTACGAGCAGTACTTC
CASSEVQETYEQYF
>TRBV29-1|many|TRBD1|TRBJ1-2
TGCAGCGTTGATGACAGGGTGTATGGCTACACCTTC
CSVDDRVYGYTF
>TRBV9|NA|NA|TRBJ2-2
TGTGCCAGCAGCGTATTGAGGGAGGCGAGAACCGGGGAGCTGTTTTTT
CASSVLREARTGELFF
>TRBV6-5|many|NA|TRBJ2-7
TGTGCCAGCAGTTGGGACGGTTACGAGCAGTACTTC
CASSWDGYEQYF
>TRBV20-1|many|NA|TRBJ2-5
TGCAGTGCTCTAGAAGAGACCCAGTACTTC
CSALEETQYF
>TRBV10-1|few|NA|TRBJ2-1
TGCGCCAGCAGTCCGGTTAACAATGAGCAGTTCTTC
CASSPVNNEQFF
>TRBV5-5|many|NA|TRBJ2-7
TGTGCCAGCAGCTTGGGTGCGGACTACGAGCAGTACTTC
CASSLGADYEQYF
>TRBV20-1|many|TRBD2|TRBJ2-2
TGCAGTGCTAGAGGCGGGAGGGCCGGGGAGCTGTTTTTT
CSARGGRAGELFF
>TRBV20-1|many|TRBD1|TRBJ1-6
TGCAGTGCGGGACAGTCAGGGGGTTCACCCCTCCACTTT
CSAGQSGGSPLHF
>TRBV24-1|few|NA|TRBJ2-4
TGTGCCACCAGTGATTTGGTCGCCCAAGGGGACATTCAGTACTTC
CATSDLVAQGDIQYF
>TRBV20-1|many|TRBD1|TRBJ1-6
TGCAGTGCTAGAGAGGACAGGGGCCATTCACCCCTCCACTTT
CSAREDRGHSPLHF
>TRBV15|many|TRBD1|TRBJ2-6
TGTGCCACCACTACAAACAGGGGGTTCGGGGCCAACGTCCTGACTTTC
CATTTNRGFGANVLTF
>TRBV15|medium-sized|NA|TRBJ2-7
TGTGCCACCAGCAGAGATCGAGACGGAAGCTCCTACGAGCAGTACTTC
CATSRDRDGSSYEQYF
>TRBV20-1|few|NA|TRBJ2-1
TGCAGTCTAGGGGGCAGGGGAGGGAATTTTGGGCAGTTCTTC
CSLGGRGGNFGQFF
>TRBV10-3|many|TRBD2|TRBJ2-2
TGTGCCATCAGTTTAGCGGGAGGGACCGGGGAGCTGTTTTTT
CAISLAGGTGELFF
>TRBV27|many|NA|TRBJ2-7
TGTGCCAGCAGTCCACCGGGACTGAGCTCCTACGAGCAGTACTTC
CASSPPGLSSYEQYF
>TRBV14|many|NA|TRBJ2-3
TGTGCCAGTACTACCGGAAAGGACATATACACAGATACGCAGTATTTT
CASTTGKDIYTDTQYF
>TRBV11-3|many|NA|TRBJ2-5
TGTGCCAGCAGCAAGACAGAACAAGAGACCCAGTACTTC
CASSKTEQETQYF
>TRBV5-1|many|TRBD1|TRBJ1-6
TGCGCCAGCAGCTGGACCGGGACAGGGGACAATTCACCCCTCCACTTT
CASSWTGTGDNSPLHF
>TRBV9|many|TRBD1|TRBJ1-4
TGTGCCAGCAGCGTTTCCGGACAGGGGAATGAAAAACTGTTTTTT
CASSVSGQGNEKLFF
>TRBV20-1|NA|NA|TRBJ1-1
TGCAGTACTGGAACGAACACTGAAGCTTTCTTT
CSTGTNTEAFF
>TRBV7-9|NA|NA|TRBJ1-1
TGTGCCAGCAGCGTAGAAGGCGGAGTAGAAGCTTTCTTT
CASSVEGGVEAFF
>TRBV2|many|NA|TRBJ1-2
TGTGCCAGCAGGAGGGAGGGGACCGACCGTGGCTACACCTTC
CASRREGTDRGYTF
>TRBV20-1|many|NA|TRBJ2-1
TGCAGTGCCCGGCTGTACAATGAGCAGTTCTTC
CSARLYNEQFF
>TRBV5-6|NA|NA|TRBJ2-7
TGTGCCAGCAGCTTGGAGGCGGAGTACGAGCAGTACTTC
CASSLEAEYEQYF
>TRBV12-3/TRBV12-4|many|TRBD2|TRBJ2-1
TGTGCCAGCAGTGCCGGGACTAGCGTCTACAATGAGCAGTTCTTC
CASSAGTSVYNEQFF
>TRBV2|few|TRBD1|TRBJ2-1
TGTGCCAGCACTGGGGACAGGGCTCTTGGGGAGCAGTTCTTC
CASTGDRALGEQFF
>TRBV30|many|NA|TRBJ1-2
TGTGCCTGGAGTGGGGCTAGCGGCTACACCTTC
CAWSGASGYTF
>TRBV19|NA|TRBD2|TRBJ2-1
TGTGCCAGTAGTACGGTGGCTAGCGGGAGGGGTGAGCAGTTCTTC
CASSTVASGRGEQFF
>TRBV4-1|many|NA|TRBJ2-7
TGCGCCAGCAGCCCGACTTCCGATGGGTACGAGCAGTACTTC
CASSPTSDGYEQYF
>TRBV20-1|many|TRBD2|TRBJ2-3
TGCAGTGCGGAATGGACTAGCGCATTACCTAGCACAGATACGCAGTATTTT
CSAEWTSALPSTDTQYF
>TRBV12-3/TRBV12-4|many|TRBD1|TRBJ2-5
TGTGCCAGCAGTTTGGGACAGGGGAGGGGAGCTGACGGAGAGACCCAGTACTTC
CASSLGQGRGADGETQYF
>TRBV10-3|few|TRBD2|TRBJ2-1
TGTGCCATCAGTGAGCCTAGCGGGAGGAACTCCTACAATGAGCAGTTCTTC
CAISEPSGRNSYNEQFF
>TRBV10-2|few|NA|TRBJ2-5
TGCGCCAGCCATCCATTGGGGACGGGCCAGACCCAGTACTTC
CASHPLGTGQTQYF
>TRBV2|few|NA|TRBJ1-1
TGTGCCAGCAGTGAAGCCTTGGACGAGAAATGGGAGAACACTGAAGCTTTCTTT
CASSEALDEKWENTEAFF
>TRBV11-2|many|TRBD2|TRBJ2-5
TGTGCCAGCGCGGGAGTCAGAGAGACCCAGTACTTC
CASAGVRETQYF
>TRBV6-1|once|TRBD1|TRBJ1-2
TGTGCCAGCAGTGACGGGACAGGGGGCCCCGGCTTGACCTTC
CASSDGTGGPGLTF
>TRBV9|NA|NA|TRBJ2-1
TGTGCCAGCAGCGTAGACGAGCGCCCCTCCTACAATGAGCAGTTCTTC
CASSVDERPSYNEQFF
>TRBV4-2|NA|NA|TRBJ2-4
TGTGCCAGCAGCCAAGATGACAGACATGACAAAAACATTCAGTACTTC
CASSQDDRHDKNIQYF
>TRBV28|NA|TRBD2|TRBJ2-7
TGTGCCAGCAGTTCTCGGACTAGCGGGTATTACTCCTACGAGCAGAACTTC
CASSSRTSGYYSYEQNF
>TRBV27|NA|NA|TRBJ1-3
TGTGCCAGCCGGCCAGGGGATTCTGGAAACACCATATATTTT
CASRPGDSGNTIYF
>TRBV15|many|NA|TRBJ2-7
TGTGCCACCAGCACTACACCTACCTACGAGCAGTACTTC
CATSTTPTYEQYF
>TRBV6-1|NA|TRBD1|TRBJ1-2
TGTGCCAGCAGTGAATGGTTTGGGACAGCTAACTATGGCTACACCTTC
CASSEWFGTANYGYTF
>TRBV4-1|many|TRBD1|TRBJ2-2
TGCGCCAGCAGCCAAGATGAAGGGACAGGGCCGCCCGGGGAGCTGTTTTTT
CASSQDEGTGPPGELFF